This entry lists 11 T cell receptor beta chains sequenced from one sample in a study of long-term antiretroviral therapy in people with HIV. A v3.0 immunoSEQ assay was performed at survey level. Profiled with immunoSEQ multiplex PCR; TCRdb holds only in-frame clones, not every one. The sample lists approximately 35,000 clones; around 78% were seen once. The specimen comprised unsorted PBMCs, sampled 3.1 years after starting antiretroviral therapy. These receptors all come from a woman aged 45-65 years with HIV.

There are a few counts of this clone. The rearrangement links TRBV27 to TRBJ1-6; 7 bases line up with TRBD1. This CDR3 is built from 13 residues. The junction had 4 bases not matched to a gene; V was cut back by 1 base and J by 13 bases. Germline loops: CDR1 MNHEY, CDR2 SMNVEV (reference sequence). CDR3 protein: CASSLFGQDPLHF. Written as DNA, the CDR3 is TGTGCCAGCAGTTTATTTGGACAGGACCCCCTCCACTTT.

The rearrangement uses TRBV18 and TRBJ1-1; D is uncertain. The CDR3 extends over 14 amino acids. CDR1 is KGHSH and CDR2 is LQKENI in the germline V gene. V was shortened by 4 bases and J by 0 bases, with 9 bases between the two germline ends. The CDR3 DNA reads TGTGCCAGCTCACTAAGTAATATGAACACTGAAGCTTTCTTT. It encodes CASSLSNMNTEAFF.

CDR3 coding DNA: TGCAGCGTGGGACAGGGGGGAGCCTACAATGAGCAGTTCTTC. It is translated as CSVGQGGAYNEQFF. V usage is TRBV29-1 and J usage is TRBJ2-1, with 11 bases fitting TRBD1. This CDR3 comprises 14 residues. Germline CDR1 and CDR2: SQVTM and ANQGSEA. The trim removed 6 bases at V and 2 bases at J, leaving 3 bases unmatched.

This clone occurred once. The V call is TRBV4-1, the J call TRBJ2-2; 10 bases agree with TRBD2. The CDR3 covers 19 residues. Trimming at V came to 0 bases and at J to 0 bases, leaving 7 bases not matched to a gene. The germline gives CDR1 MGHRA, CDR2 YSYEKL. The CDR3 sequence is CASSQDGLAGATNTGELFF. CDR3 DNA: TGCGCCAGCAGCCAAGATGGGCTAGCGGGGGCCACGAACACCGGGGAGCTGTTTTTT.

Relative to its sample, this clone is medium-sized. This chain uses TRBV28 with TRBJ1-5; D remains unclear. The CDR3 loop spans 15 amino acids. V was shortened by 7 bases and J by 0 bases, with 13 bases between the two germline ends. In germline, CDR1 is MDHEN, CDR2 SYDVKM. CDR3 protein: CASTTTVYSNQPQHF. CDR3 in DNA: TGTGCCAGCACCACAACCGTCTATAGCAATCAGCCCCAGCATTTT.

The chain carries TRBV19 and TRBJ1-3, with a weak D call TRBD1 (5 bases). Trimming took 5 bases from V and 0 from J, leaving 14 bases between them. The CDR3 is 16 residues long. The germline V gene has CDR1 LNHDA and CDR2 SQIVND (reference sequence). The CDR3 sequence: CASSPRKRGSGNTIYF. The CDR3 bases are TGTGCCAGTAGTCCCCGAAAGAGGGGCTCTGGAAACACCATATATTTT.

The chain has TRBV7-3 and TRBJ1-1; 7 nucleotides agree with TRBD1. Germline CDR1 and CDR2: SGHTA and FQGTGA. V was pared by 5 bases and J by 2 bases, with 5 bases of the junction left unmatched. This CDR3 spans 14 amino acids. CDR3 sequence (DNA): TGTGCCAGCAGCCCTACAGGGGTCAACACTGAAGCTTTCTTT. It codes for CASSPTGVNTEAFF.

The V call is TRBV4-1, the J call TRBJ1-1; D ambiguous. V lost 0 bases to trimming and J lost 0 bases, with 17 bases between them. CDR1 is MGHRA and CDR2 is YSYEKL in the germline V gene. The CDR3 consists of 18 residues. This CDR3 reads CASSQEGSGSSMNTEAFF. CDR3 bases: TGCGCCAGCAGCCAAGAGGGGTCAGGTTCCTCGATGAACACTGAAGCTTTCTTT.

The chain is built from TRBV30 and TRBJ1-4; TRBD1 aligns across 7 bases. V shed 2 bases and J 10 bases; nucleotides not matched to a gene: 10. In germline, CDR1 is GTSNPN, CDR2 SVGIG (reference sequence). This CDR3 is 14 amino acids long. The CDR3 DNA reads TGTGCCTGGAGTCCGGGACAGCCGATTGGAAAACTGTTTTTT. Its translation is CAWSPGQPIGKLFF.

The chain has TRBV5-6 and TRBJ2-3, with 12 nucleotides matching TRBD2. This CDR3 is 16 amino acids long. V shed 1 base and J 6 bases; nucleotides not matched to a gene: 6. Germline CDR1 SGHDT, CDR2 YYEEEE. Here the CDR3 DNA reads TGTGCCAGCAGCTTGTGGCTAGCGGGGGGGCTCGATACGCAGTATTTT. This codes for CASSLWLAGGLDTQYF.

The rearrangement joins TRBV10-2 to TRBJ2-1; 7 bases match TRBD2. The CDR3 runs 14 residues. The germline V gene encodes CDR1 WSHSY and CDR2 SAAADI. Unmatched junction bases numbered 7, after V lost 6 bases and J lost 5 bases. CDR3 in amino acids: CASSRDYGNNEQFF. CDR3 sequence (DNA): TGCGCCAGCAGCCGGGACTACGGAAACAATGAGCAGTTCTTC.